Included here is one T cell receptor beta chain sequence, with context. Its matching antigen is unknown. In TCRdb, the reads were re-called with MiXCR into one record per CDR3 protein. The table includes about 890,000 distinct CDR3 sequences, under 40% detected once. This specimen belongs to a study of T cell repertoires in cytomegalovirus infection. V was shortened by 5 bases and J by 7 bases, with 12 bases between the two germline ends. The CDR3 contains 13 residues. From germline, CDR1 is MRHNA and CDR2 SNTAGT. The TCR comes from a human donor in good health (CMV status not recorded). Some clones in this sample may be carry-over from other donors' samples. V and J are TRBV6-4 and TRBJ2-1; maybe TRBD2 (5 bases). The sample here was cultured CD8+ T cells from PBMCs, taken from culture after CMV antigen stimulation. This CDR3 reads CASSPIRGNEQFF. The DNA of the CDR3 is TGTGCCAGCAGTCCAATCCGCGGGAATGAGCAGTTCTTC.